This TCR beta chain was recovered during a study of blood T cell repertoires in COVID-19. Authors' methods: Amplification of reference gene primers provided the estimated nucleated cell counts. Profiled with immunoSEQ multiplex PCR; TCRdb holds only in-frame clones, not every one. Clone size and the V and J calls come from that table; the DNA yielded D and trimming. Of about 83,000 clones listed, about 82% are singletons. Germline V gene data show CDR1 as SGDLS and CDR2 as YYNGEE. V dropped 5 bases and J dropped 8 bases, with 16 bases sitting between them. This CDR3 comprises 13 residues. This chain links TRBV9 with TRBJ1-2; D is ambiguous. The material sequenced was peripheral blood. This sequence was found in a woman over 75 with acute or convalescent COVID-19. CDR3 nucleotides: TGTGCCAGCAGTGCGAACACCGCGGGGGGCTACACCTTC. Translating gives CASSANTAGGYTF.